This T cell receptor (beta chain) was captured by sequencing in a study of blood T cell repertoires in COVID-19. Study in general: In each case, the material was cDNA or gDNA derived from T cells, B-cell-depleted T cells, or PBMCs.

The method was immunoSEQ multiplex PCR; TCRdb's version includes in-frame clones alone and lacks a portion of them. In the table there are 180,000 or so clones, roughly 84% of which are singletons. This CDR3 is built from 15 residues. The germline V gene encodes CDR1 ENHRY and CDR2 SYGVKD. V lost 4 bases and J lost 5, with 18 bases in between. The chain is built from TRBV10-3 and TRBJ2-7, with D uncertain. The sequence came from a man aged 60 to 75 who had recovered from COVID-19. Sequencing was done on a sample of peripheral blood. For the CDR3, the DNA is TGTGCCATCAGTGCCCGGGTGGGTCCCGTGGACGAGCAGTACTTC. Encoded protein: CAISARVGPVDEQYF.